Presented here are 25 T cell receptor beta chains from one specimen sequenced in a study of identical twins. TCRdb independently ran MiXCR on the 5' RACE reads; one entry per CDR3 protein. Of some 660,000 distinct CDR3 sequences listed, approximately 9% are singletons. The same sample was also studied in work on yellow fever vaccine responses in identical twins.

The sample consisted of PBMCs. These TCRs come from a woman under 30 in good health.

This clonotype was picked up a small number of times. A junction boundary mismatches the germline segment, possibly from a read error. The CDR3 region has the DNA TGTGCTAGCAGCCCTCTAGGGACTAGCGGGAGGGCCAGGGACAATGAGCAGTTCTTC. Translation: CASSPLGTSGRARDNEQFF. The gene calls are TRBV7-7 and TRBJ2-1; 16 positions match TRBD2. Germline V gene sequence: CDR1 SSHAT, CDR2 FNYEAQ (reference sequence). This CDR3 has 19 residues.

In this sample, this clonotype turned up a few times. The chain carries TRBV20-1 and TRBJ1-4; D uncertain. The germline V gene encodes CDR1 DFQATT and CDR2 SNEGSKA (reference sequence). The V gene lost 3 bases and the J gene lost 8 bases, with 7 bases spanning the gap. There are 11 residues in the CDR3. For the CDR3, the DNA is TGCAGTGCTAGCGAGACAGAAAAACTGTTTTTT. Amino acids: CSASETEKLFF.

This rearrangement joins TRBV3-1 to TRBJ2-2, with 7 positions matching TRBD1. The V gene's germline CDR1 is LGHDT and CDR2 YNNKEL (reference sequence). With 0 bases clipped from V and 5 bases from J, the junction kept 9 bases outside the gene matches. The CDR3 is 17 amino acids. The CDR3 DNA sequence: TGTGCCAGCAGCCAAGATTCGGGGCAGGGGGTTACCGGGGAGCTGTTTTTT. Its protein is CASSQDSGQGVTGELFF.

This clonotype has a handful of counts. The chain joins TRBV6-2 or TRBV6-3 to TRBJ2-7; D uncertain. Germline loops: CDR1 MNHEY, CDR2 SVGEGT. The CDR3 is made up of 14 amino acids. The V end lost 2 bases, the J end lost 0 bases, and 8 bases lay between the germline ends. The CDR3 protein is CASSYAQVSYEQYF. Here the CDR3 DNA reads TGTGCCAGCAGTTACGCCCAGGTCTCCTACGAGCAGTACTTC.

The CDR3 DNA sequence: TGTGCCAGCAGTTATGAGGGAGTCACAGATACGCAGTATTTT. Protein sequence: CASSYEGVTDTQYF. This chain connects TRBV6-2 or TRBV6-3 to TRBJ2-3; D might be TRBD2 (5 bases). The CDR3 consists of 14 residues. Deletions cut 3 bases from V and 2 bases from J, with 9 bases between. Germline-derived CDR1 and CDR2 are MNHEY and SVGEGT.

This clonotype has more than one count but fewer than ten. J is TRBJ2-1 and V is TRBV12-5; no firm D call. Germline V gives CDR1 LGHNT, CDR2 FRNRAP. The V end lost 5 bases, the J end lost 8 bases, and 10 bases lay between the germline ends. The CDR3 spans 12 residues. In DNA, the CDR3 is TGTGCTAGTGGTAGAGGTGTGGATGAGCAGTTCTTC. Translation gives CASGRGVDEQFF.

The J gene is TRBJ2-1, the V gene TRBV2; 13 nucleotides line up with TRBD2. This CDR3 contains 15 residues. The V segment lost 10 bases and the J segment 1 base; nucleotides outside the gene matches: 4. CDR1 is SNHLY, CDR2 FYNNEI, per germline. The CDR3 region is CATGTSGTSYNEQFF. The DNA of the CDR3 is TGTGCCACTGGGACTAGCGGGACTTCCTACAATGAGCAGTTCTTC.

This clonotype was counted ten times or more. The rearrangement links TRBV19 to TRBJ2-7; possibly TRBD1 for D (6 bases). This CDR3 has 14 amino acids. Germline-derived CDR1 and CDR2 are LNHDA and SQIVND (reference sequence). The V end lost 9 bases, the J end lost 0 bases, and 15 bases lay between the germline ends. CDR3 sequence: CASSMTGSSYEQYF. The CDR3 bases are TGTGCCAGCAGCATGACAGGCAGCTCCTACGAGCAGTACTTC.

This clonotype was counted a few times. V gene TRBV18 combines with J gene TRBJ2-5; TRBD2 matches 8 bases. CDR3 size: 16 residues. Germline V gene data show CDR1 as KGHSH and CDR2 as LQKENI. V was clipped by 0 bases and J by 0 bases; unmatched bases: 3. The CDR3 sequence is CASSPPLAGNQETQYF. Written as DNA, the CDR3 is TGTGCCAGCTCACCACCGTTAGCGGGGAACCAAGAGACCCAGTACTTC.

The chain couples TRBV7-8 to TRBJ2-7; no definite D call. The CDR3 extends over 12 amino acids. From germline, CDR1 is SGHVS and CDR2 FQNEAQ. V shed 1 base and J shed 5 bases, with 6 bases lying between them. The CDR3 loop reads CASSLVRHEQYF. The CDR3 nucleotides are TGTGCCAGCAGCTTAGTTCGGCACGAGCAGTACTTC. Drawing the rest from reference TRBV7-8 and TRBJ2-7, the complete variable domain is GAGVSQSPRYKVAKRGQDVALRCDPISGHVSLFWYQQALGQGPEFLTYFQNEAQLDKSGLPSDRFFAERPEGSVSTLKIQRTQQEDSAVYLCASSLVRHEQYFGPGTRLTVT.

The V gene is TRBV12-3 or TRBV12-4, the J gene TRBJ2-1; D call uncertain. The V end was cut by 3 bases, the J end by 10 bases, with 7 bases between. This CDR3 has 11 amino acids. CDR3 DNA: TGTGCCAGCAGTTTGGCGCAGGAGCAGTTCTTC. It encodes CASSLAQEQFF.

This clonotype occurred once. The chain joins TRBV27 to TRBJ2-7, with 13 nucleotides matching TRBD2. Germline assignment: CDR1 MNHEY and CDR2 SMNVEV (reference sequence). V was pared by 5 bases and J by 7 bases, with 14 bases of the junction left unmatched. CDR3 size: 17 residues. This CDR3 reads CASSPRVEGLAGKEQYF. The DNA for the CDR3 is TGTGCCAGCAGTCCCCGGGTGGAGGGACTAGCGGGAAAGGAGCAGTACTTC.

This clonotype was seen more than once but under ten times. The gene calls are TRBV27 and TRBJ2-7; D not certain. Germline CDR1 MNHEY, CDR2 SMNVEV (reference sequence). The ends were cut back, 2 bases at V and 5 bases at J, with 16 bases in the middle. The CDR3 has 15 residues. This CDR3 is CASSLKARPLDEQYF. CDR3 in DNA: TGTGCCAGCAGTTTAAAAGCCAGGCCTTTAGACGAGCAGTACTTC.

The chain recombines TRBV28 with TRBJ2-3; the D is unclear. V was trimmed by 2 bases and J by 4 bases, leaving 10 bases between them. Germline V gives CDR1 MDHEN, CDR2 SYDVKM. CDR3 size: 14 residues. In nucleotides, the CDR3 is TGTGCCAGCAGTTTACTAGGAAAGGCAGATACGCAGTATTTT. Translation: CASSLLGKADTQYF.

This clonotype appeared a few times. V and J are TRBV6-1 and TRBJ1-6, with D perhaps matching TRBD1 (6 bases). This CDR3 contains 15 residues. Germline V gene data show CDR1 as MNHNS and CDR2 as SASEGT. Trimming shortened V by 6 bases and J by 4 bases, and 13 bases separated the two germline ends. In DNA form, the CDR3 reads TGTGCCAGCAGACGGGACACTGCTTATAATTCACCCCTCCACTTT. Protein product: CASRRDTAYNSPLHF.

This clonotype was seen a few times. The gene calls are TRBV4-2 and TRBJ2-2; possibly TRBD2 for D (6 bases). Trimming removed 4 bases at V and 0 bases at J, with 15 bases between. The germline V gene encodes CDR1 LGHNA and CDR2 YNFKEQ. The CDR3 has 17 residues. CDR3 coding DNA: TGTGCCAGCAGCCCCCTCCTGGGGGGTACGAACACCGGGGAGCTGTTTTTT. It encodes CASSPLLGGTNTGELFF.

The genes are TRBV6-1 and TRBJ2-1; 7 bases agree with TRBD2. With 4 bases clipped from V and 14 bases from J, the junction kept 20 bases outside the gene matches. The CDR3 loop spans 16 amino acids. Germline CDR1 MNHNS, CDR2 SASEGT. CDR3 sequence reads: CASSGVRTRYTRGEFF. The CDR3 DNA is TGTGCCAGCAGTGGCGTTCGGACTAGATATACAAGAGGGGAGTTCTTC.

V is TRBV20-1 and J is TRBJ2-1; D is perhaps TRBD2 (5 bases). This CDR3 has 12 amino acids. V dropped 2 bases and J dropped 6 bases, with 8 bases sitting between them. Germline V gene data show CDR1 as DFQATT and CDR2 as SNEGSKA (reference sequence). CDR3 protein: CSARPSTNEQFF. CDR3 sequence (DNA): TGCAGTGCTAGACCTAGCACCAATGAGCAGTTCTTC.

This clonotype appeared a few times. J is TRBJ2-2 and V is TRBV5-1, with a possible D match to TRBD2 (5 bases). V lost 1 base and J lost 1, with 8 bases in between. There are 15 residues in the CDR3. Germline values: CDR1 SGHRS, CDR2 YFSETQ. The CDR3 reads CASSLIGGNTGELFF. In nucleotides, the CDR3 is TGCGCCAGCAGCTTGATTGGAGGGAACACCGGGGAGCTGTTTTTT.

The V call is TRBV6-5, the J call TRBJ2-2, with unresolved D. V was shortened by 0 bases and J by 6 bases, with 8 bases between the two germline ends. CDR3 length: 14 residues. Germline assignment: CDR1 MNHEY and CDR2 SVGAGI. DNA of the CDR3: TGTGCCAGCAGTTACTCCTTGTCCTCCGGGGAGCTGTTTTTT. Residues: CASSYSLSSGELFF.

J is TRBJ2-1 and V is TRBV20-1, with TRBD2 matching 14 bases. Germline V CDR1 and CDR2: DFQATT, SNEGSKA (reference sequence). The CDR3 runs 15 residues. The trim removed 5 bases at V and 3 bases at J, leaving 3 bases unmatched. CDR3 sequence: CSAGLAGGGYNEQFF. CDR3 nucleotide sequence: TGCAGTGCTGGACTAGCGGGGGGCGGCTACAATGAGCAGTTCTTC.

The chain has TRBV4-2 and TRBJ2-2, with TRBD2 as a possible D gene (5 bases). Germline-derived CDR1 and CDR2 are LGHNA and YNFKEQ. The CDR3 length is 16 residues. V gave up 1 base and J gave up 2 bases, with 11 bases separating them. CDR3 loop: CASSQGISVNTGELFF. The CDR3 DNA reads as TGTGCCAGCAGCCAAGGGATTAGCGTCAACACCGGGGAGCTGTTTTTT.

This clonotype came up many times. The rearrangement joins TRBV5-5 to TRBJ2-1; weak D call: TRBD1 (6 bases). The CDR3 spans 15 residues. Germline V gene data show CDR1 as SGHKS and CDR2 as YYEKEE (reference sequence). V lost 4 bases, J lost 6 bases, and 17 bases lay in between. CDR3 in DNA: TGTGCCAGCAGCCGGGAACAGGGTTATGTCAATGAGCAGTTCTTC. It is translated as CASSREQGYVNEQFF.

V and J are TRBV4-1 and TRBJ1-2; perhaps TRBD1 as D (5 bases). The V end was cut by 0 bases, the J end by 8 bases, with 19 bases between. The CDR3 covers 16 residues. Germline V lookup: CDR1 MGHRA, CDR2 YSYEKL. CDR3 sequence reads: CASSQDRSGGKWGYTF. The CDR3 coding sequence is TGCGCCAGCAGCCAAGATCGAAGCGGGGGAAAGTGGGGCTACACCTTC.

This clonotype came up many times. J is TRBJ2-1 and V is TRBV12-3 or TRBV12-4, with 7 bases fitting TRBD1. This CDR3 spans 15 amino acids. V gave up 6 bases and J gave up 4 bases; unmatched junction bases: 9. CDR3 loop: CASSRKGTEYNEQFF. The CDR3 DNA reads as TGTGCCAGCAGCCGCAAGGGGACAGAATACAATGAGCAGTTCTTC.